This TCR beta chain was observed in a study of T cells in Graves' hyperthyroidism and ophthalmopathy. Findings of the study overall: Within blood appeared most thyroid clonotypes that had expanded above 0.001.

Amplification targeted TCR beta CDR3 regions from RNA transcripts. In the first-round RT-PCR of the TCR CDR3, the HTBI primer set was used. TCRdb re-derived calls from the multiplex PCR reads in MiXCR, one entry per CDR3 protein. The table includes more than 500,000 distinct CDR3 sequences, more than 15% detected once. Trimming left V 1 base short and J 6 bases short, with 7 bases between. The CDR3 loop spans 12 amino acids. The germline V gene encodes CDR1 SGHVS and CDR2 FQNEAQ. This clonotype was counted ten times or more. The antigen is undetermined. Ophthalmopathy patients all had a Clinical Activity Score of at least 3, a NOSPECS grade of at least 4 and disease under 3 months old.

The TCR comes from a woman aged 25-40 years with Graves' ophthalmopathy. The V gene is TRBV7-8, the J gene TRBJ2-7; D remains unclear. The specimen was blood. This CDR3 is CASSLGDFEQYF. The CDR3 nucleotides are TGTGCCAGCAGCTTAGGAGACTTCGAGCAGTACTTC.